This T cell receptor beta chain originates from a study of TIL therapy for anti-PD-1-resistant metastatic lung cancer. Details on this clone: Its antigen is not known.

Trimming left V 4 bases short and J 1 base short, with 9 bases between. Per germline, CDR1 KGHDR and CDR2 SFDVKD. The length of the CDR3 is 14 residues. Study-wide findings and caveats: This highly selected cohort may not generalize to typical lung cancer patients.

The time point was: pre-treatment sample, taken before nivolumab and TIL therapy. Adults with stage 4 NSCLC were enrolled in a phase I trial. The immunoSEQ assay was v3. This table comes from immunoSEQ multiplex PCR, and its TCRdb copy is limited to in-frame clones, with some not included. The table records fewer than 65,000 clones, approximately 75% of them present only once. The chain recombines TRBV24-1 with TRBJ1-2, with D uncertain. The starting material was blood, obtained at baseline. This TCR was recovered from a person between 30 and 80 years old with non-small cell lung cancer. The CDR3 protein is CATSDLRHNYGYTF. The DNA for the CDR3 is TGTGCCACCAGTGACCTCCGACATAACTATGGCTACACCTTC.